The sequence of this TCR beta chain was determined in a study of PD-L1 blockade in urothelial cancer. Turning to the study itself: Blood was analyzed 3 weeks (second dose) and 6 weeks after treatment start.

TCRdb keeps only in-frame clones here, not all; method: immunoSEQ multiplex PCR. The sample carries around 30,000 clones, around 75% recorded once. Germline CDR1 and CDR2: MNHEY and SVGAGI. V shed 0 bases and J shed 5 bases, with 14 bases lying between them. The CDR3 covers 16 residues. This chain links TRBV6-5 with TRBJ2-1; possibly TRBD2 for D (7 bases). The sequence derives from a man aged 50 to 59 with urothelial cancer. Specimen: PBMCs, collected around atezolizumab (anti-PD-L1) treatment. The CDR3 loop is CASSYSRGGQNNEQFF. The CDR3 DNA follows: TGTGCCAGCAGTTACTCGAGGGGGGGGCAGAACAATGAGCAGTTCTTC.